Described below is a single TCR beta chain sequence and its context. These data are taken from a study of blood T cell repertoires in COVID-19. Germline V gene lookup returns CDR1 SGHVS and CDR2 FQNEAQ. Trimming took off 6 bases at V and 0 bases at J, with 14 bases between the two ends. This CDR3 comprises 15 residues. Profiling relied on immunoSEQ multiplex PCR, and the TCRdb table lists in-frame clones only, not all of them. The data hold 470,000 or so clones, with about 89% observed a single time. Sequenced sample: peripheral blood. The chain employs TRBV7-8 and TRBJ1-2; possible D gene TRBD1, 6 bases. This TCR was sampled from a woman aged 30 to 39 with acute or convalescent COVID-19. The CDR3 is CASSSRDTANYGYTF. The CDR3 nucleotides read TGTGCCAGCAGTAGCCGGGACACAGCTAACTATGGCTACACCTTC.